This TCR beta chain came from a study of cytomegalovirus exposure and HLA in healthy donors. General study results and limits: It was reportedly the case that the classifier diagnosed cytomegalovirus status with high specificity and sensitivity. For most TCR sequences rarity was the rule, although some public TCRs occurred in many donors.

CDR1 and CDR2 from the germline V gene are PRHDT and FYEKMQ (reference sequence). The V end was cut by 2 bases, the J end by 4 bases, with 18 bases between. The CDR3 is 16 amino acids. Separation from the approximately 670-subject first cohort characterized the roughly 110-subject validation cohort, to which the donors belonged. Using immunoSEQ multiplex PCR, the repertoire was profiled, and TCRdb retains in-frame clones only, with some absent. Of more than 20,000 clones in the sample, roughly 97% were seen once. Comments on this clone: What it recognizes is unknown.

What was sequenced was PBMCs. The sequence derives from a man aged 30-40 years in good health and CMV-seropositive. The chain combines TRBV13 with TRBJ2-7; a weak D match, TRBD1 (6 bases). The CDR3 bases are TGTGCCAGCAGCTTACGGGCGCAGGGGAATAAGTACGAGCAGTACTTC. This gives the protein CASSLRAQGNKYEQYF.